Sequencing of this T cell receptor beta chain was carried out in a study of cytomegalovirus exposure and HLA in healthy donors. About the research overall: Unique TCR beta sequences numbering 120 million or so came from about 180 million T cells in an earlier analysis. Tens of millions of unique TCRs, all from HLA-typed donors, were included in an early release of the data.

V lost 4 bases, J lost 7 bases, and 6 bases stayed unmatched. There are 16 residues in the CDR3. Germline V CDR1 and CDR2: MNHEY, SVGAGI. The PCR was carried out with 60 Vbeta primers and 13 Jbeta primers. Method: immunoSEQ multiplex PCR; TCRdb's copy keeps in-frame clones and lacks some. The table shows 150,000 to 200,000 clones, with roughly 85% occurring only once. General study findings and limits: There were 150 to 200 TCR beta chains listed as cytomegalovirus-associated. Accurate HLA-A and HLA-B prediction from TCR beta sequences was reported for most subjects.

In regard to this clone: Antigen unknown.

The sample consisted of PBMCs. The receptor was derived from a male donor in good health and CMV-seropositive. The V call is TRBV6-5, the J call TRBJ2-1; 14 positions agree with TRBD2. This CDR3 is CASSSMTSGRVNEQFF. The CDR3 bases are TGTGCCAGCAGTTCAATGACTAGCGGGAGGGTAAATGAGCAGTTCTTC.